Listed below are T cell receptor beta chains from one sample, sequenced in a study of T cell repertoires in cytomegalovirus infection. MiXCR was run by TCRdb on the reads, yielding one entry per CDR3 protein. The sample comprises 290,000 or so distinct CDR3 sequences, roughly 23% of which are singletons, and around 13% rests with the top ten. The sample taken for sequencing was PBMCs. All receptors come from a human donor in good health (CMV status not recorded). Some clones in this sample may be carry-over from other donors' samples. Each CDR3 is given with its conserved first and last residue. The D gene is left open where the match is weak. Some rows have no size entry. The others give once, few or many, or a class for an expanded clone.

d_call,j_call,v_call,clone_size,cdr3_aa,cdr3_nt
NA,TRBJ1-5,TRBV7-9,many,CASSQPGSNQPQHF,TGTGCCAGCAGCCAGCCCGGGAGCAATCAGCCCCAGCATTTT
TRBD2,TRBJ2-3,TRBV12-3/TRBV12-4,NA,CASSLRASGSSTDTQYF,TGTGCCAGCAGTTTAAGGGCTAGCGGATCTAGCACAGATACGCAGTATTTT
NA,TRBJ2-1,TRBV7-8,many,CASSLESQGRPLHEQFF,TGTGCCAGCAGCTTAGAGTCGCAGGGCAGACCCCTGCATGAGCAGTTCTTC
TRBD1,TRBJ1-1,TRBV20-1,NA,CSARAPGQGTTEAFF,TGCAGTGCTAGAGCCCCGGGACAGGGAACCACTGAAGCTTTCTTT
TRBD1,TRBJ2-1,TRBV7-2,NA,CASSRQGTGNEQFF,TGTGCCAGCAGCCGACAGGGGACTGGGAATGAGCAGTTCTTC
NA,TRBJ1-5,TRBV7-6,many,CASSLATDNQPQHF,TGTGCCAGCAGCTTAGCGACAGACAATCAGCCCCAGCATTTT
NA,TRBJ2-7,TRBV6-1,NA,CASRGLDTYEQYF,TGTGCCAGCAGGGGGCTGGACACCTACGAGCAGTACTTC
NA,TRBJ1-5,TRBV6-2/TRBV6-3,NA,CASSYQPNQPQHF,TGTGCCAGCAGTTATCAGCCAAATCAGCCCCAGCATTTT
NA,TRBJ2-7,TRBV29-1,NA,CSVEDWGEEQYF,TGCAGCGTTGAAGATTGGGGCGAAGAGCAGTACTTC
TRBD2,TRBJ2-2,TRBV9,few,CASSPYLGRVLTGELFF,TGTGCCAGCAGCCCCTACCTTGGGAGGGTCCTCACCGGGGAGCTGTTTTTT
NA,TRBJ1-4,TRBV2,NA,CASTQDSNEKLFF,TGTGCCAGCACTCAGGACAGTAATGAAAAACTGTTTTTT
NA,TRBJ1-5,TRBV7-9,NA,CASSLEGGGDRQPQHF,TGTGCCAGCAGCTTAGAAGGAGGGGGGGATCGGCAGCCCCAGCATTTT
NA,TRBJ2-2,TRBV7-3,many,CASSLYEGSATGELFF,TGTGCCAGCAGCTTATATGAGGGATCGGCCACCGGGGAGCTGTTTTTT
NA,TRBJ2-2,TRBV6-2/TRBV6-3,NA,CASKGTGRASGELFF,TGTGCCAGCAAAGGGACGGGGCGGGCTTCCGGGGAGCTGTTTTTT
NA,TRBJ2-3,TRBV7-2,NA,CASSFDSLSTDTQYF,TGTGCCAGCAGCTTCGACAGCTTAAGCACAGATACGCAGTATTTT
TRBD1,TRBJ1-1,TRBV7-2,many,CASSATGGVAFF,TGTGCCAGCAGCGCCACAGGGGGAGTTGCTTTCTTT
NA,TRBJ2-1,TRBV7-3,NA,CASSPKGRRGEQFF,TGTGCCAGCAGCCCAAAGGGTAGGCGGGGTGAGCAGTTCTTC
NA,TRBJ2-4,TRBV18,few,CASHRTYIQYF,TGTGCCAGCCACAGAACATACATTCAGTACTTC
NA,TRBJ2-1,TRBV28,NA,CASTSTSSYNEQFF,TGTGCCAGTACCTCGACTAGCTCCTACAATGAGCAGTTCTTC
TRBD2,TRBJ2-5,TRBV20-1,NA,CSARTSGRAAETQYF,TGCAGTGCTAGAACTAGCGGGAGGGCTGCGGAGACCCAGTACTTC
NA,TRBJ1-2,TRBV11-2,NA,CASSWGGNGYTF,TGTGCCAGCAGCTGGGGGGGAAATGGCTACACCTTC
NA,TRBJ2-7,TRBV28,NA,CASSSNRGAGYYEQYF,TGTGCCAGCAGTTCAAATCGCGGCGCAGGATACTACGAGCAGTACTTC
TRBD1,TRBJ2-5,TRBV29-1,few,CSLGQGIGETQYF,TGCAGCTTAGGACAGGGAATTGGAGAGACCCAGTACTTC
TRBD2,TRBJ2-5,TRBV20-1,NA,CSARAARRESGETQYF,TGCAGTGCTAGAGCTGCCAGGCGGGAGAGCGGAGAGACCCAGTACTTC
NA,TRBJ2-3,TRBV6-5,NA,CASSDIKVGTDTQYF,TGTGCCAGCAGTGACATTAAGGTTGGCACAGATACGCAGTATTTT
NA,TRBJ2-1,TRBV6-6,NA,CASSKINRDNEQFF,TGTGCCAGCAGTAAAATAAACAGGGACAATGAGCAGTTCTTC
NA,TRBJ1-5,TRBV29-1,NA,CSVDRQVQIDQPQHF,TGCAGCGTTGATAGACAGGTCCAAATCGATCAGCCCCAGCATTTT
NA,TRBJ2-6,TRBV19,NA,CASSLDDSGANVLTF,TGTGCCAGTAGTCTGGATGACTCTGGGGCCAACGTCCTGACTTTC
NA,TRBJ2-5,TRBV11-2,few,CASSPEDGWETQYF,TGTGCCAGCAGCCCAGAGGATGGTTGGGAGACCCAGTACTTC
TRBD1,TRBJ1-5,TRBV5-4,few,CASSKQGANQPQHF,TGTGCCAGCAGCAAACAGGGGGCGAATCAGCCCCAGCATTTT
NA,TRBJ1-2,TRBV19,NA,CASSIKREGSYGYTF,TGTGCCAGTAGTATAAAGCGTGAGGGATCCTATGGCTACACCTTC
NA,TRBJ2-3,TRBV7-3,many,CASSLTSGPSDTQYF,TGTGCCAGCAGCTTAACGTCCGGCCCCTCGGATACGCAGTATTTT
NA,TRBJ1-6,TRBV15,few,CATSRGKGNNSPLHF,TGTGCCACCAGCAGAGGGAAGGGAAATAATTCACCCCTCCACTTT
NA,TRBJ2-7,TRBV6-5,many,CASSYEGGSYEQYF,TGTGCCAGCAGTTACGAGGGGGGATCCTACGAGCAGTACTTC
NA,TRBJ1-1,TRBV7-3,many,CASSPWASDDGNTEAFF,TGTGCCAGCAGCCCTTGGGCCTCCGATGACGGGAACACTGAAGCTTTCTTT
TRBD2,TRBJ2-3,TRBV7-2,few,CASSLMVGGGDTQYF,TGTGCCAGCAGCTTAATGGTCGGGGGGGGGGATACGCAGTATTTT